The clone carrying this T cell receptor (beta chain) has only a few counts. The target antigen is unknown. The CDR3 totals 15 residues. Germline V gene sequence: CDR1 LNHDA, CDR2 SQIVND (reference sequence). After removal of 8 bases from V and 4 bases from J, the junction contained 11 bases not matched to a gene. During colonoscopy, one to two rectal pinch biopsies were collected. Before the diagnostic colonoscopy, ulcerative colitis patients were free of immunosuppressive medication. The sample is drawn from a study of pediatric ulcerative colitis. General observations from the study: Blood-rectal clonal overlap within each person was significantly higher in ulcerative colitis patients than controls.

Samples were sequenced at Survey level, maximum 500,000 reads. The assay was immunoSEQ multiplex PCR, and TCRdb's table has in-frame clones only and misses some. The table records 17,000 or so clones, about 76% of them present only once. Sequencing was performed on gut tissue. The chain carries TRBV19 and TRBJ1-1; TRBD1 agrees at 9 bases. This TCR was recovered from a girl between 10 and 17 years old with moderate ulcerative colitis. The CDR3 DNA sequence: TGTGCCAGTTCCGACAGGGGGAGGCTGAGCACTGAAGCTTTCTTT. Translation gives CASSDRGRLSTEAFF.